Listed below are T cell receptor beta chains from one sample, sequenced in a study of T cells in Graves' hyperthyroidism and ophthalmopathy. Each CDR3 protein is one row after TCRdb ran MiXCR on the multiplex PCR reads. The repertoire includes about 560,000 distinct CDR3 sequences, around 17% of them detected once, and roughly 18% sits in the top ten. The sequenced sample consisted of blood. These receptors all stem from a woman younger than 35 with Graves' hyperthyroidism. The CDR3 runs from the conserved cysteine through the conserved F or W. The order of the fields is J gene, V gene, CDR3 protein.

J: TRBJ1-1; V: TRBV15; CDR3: CATSTEPGDTEAFF
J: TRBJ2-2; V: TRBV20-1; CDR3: CSARDPTGTATGELFF
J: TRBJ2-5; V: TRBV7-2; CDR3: CASSSPRRQETQYF
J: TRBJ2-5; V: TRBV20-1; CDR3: CSARVRGHPMGETQYF
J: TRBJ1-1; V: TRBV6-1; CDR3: CASSEAQGANTEAFF
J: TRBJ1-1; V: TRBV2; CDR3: CARQQGNTEAFF
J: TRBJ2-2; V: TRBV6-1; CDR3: CASLTLAVLATGELFF
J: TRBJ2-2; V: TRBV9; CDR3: CASSVSTGGLYTGELFF
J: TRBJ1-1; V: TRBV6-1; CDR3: CASSEGTGTVNTEAFF
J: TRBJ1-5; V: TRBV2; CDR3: CASSLLMGGSNQPQHF
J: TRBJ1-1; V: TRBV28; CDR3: CASSPRQGRMNTEAFF
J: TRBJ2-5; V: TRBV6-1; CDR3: CASSEAMGGGGETQYF
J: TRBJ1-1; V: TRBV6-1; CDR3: CASRRVMNTEAFF
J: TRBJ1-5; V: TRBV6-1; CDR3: CASRPVSSSGVQPQHF
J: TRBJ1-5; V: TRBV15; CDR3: CATSRIGASALNQPQHF
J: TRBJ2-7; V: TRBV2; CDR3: CASQRSSYEQYF
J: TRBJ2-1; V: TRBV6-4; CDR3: CASSDRGMLGGKRSYNEQFF
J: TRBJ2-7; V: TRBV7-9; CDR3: CAVNRRDYEQYF
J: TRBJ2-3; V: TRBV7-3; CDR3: CASGRGGISTDTQYF
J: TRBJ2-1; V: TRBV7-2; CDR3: CASSQPGLAGGIF
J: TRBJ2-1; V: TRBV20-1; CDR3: CSARTGSAGANNEQFF
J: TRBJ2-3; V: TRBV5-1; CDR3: CASSLDGRAVLADTQYF
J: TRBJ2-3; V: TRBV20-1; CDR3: CSARAGTDSTDTQYF
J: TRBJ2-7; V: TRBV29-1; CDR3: CSVGQVYEQYF
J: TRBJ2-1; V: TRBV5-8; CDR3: CASSPGASYYNEQFF
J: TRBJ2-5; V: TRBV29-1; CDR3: CSVDLGQTQVDQYF
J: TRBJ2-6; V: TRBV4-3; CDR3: CASSQIHRGLGSGANVLTF
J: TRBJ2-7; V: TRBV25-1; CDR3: CASSPMAGTEVDILSYEQYF
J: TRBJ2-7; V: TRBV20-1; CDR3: CSARDDLAGREQYF
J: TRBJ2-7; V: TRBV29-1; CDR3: CSVRGEGFYEQYF
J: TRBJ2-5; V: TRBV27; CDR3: CASSQSGLSVRETQYF
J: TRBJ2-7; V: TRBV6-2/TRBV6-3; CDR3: CASSYGGLGEQYF
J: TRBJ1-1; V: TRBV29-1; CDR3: CSVGLSSKGTYHTEAFF
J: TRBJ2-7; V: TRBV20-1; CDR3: CSAQKGLAEQYF
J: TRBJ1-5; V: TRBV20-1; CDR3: CSAASGTGDLSNQPQHF
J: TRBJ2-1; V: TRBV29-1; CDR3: CSVDSSGIPNEQFF
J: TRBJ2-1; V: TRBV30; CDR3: CAWQYGTGLREQFF
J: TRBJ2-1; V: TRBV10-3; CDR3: CAMGVLASGHRNEQFF
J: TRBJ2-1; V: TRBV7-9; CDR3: CASSLRGPGDEQFF
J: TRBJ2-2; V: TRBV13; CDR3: CASSLGRGANTGELFF
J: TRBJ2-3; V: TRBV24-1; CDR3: CATSVTGSTDTQYF